These T cell receptor beta chains were read from a single sample in a study of shared clonotypes between healthy human individuals. Assay used: immunoSEQ multiplex PCR; TCRdb lists only in-frame clones, some missing. Among 110,000 or so clones listed, 68% were seen once. The sequenced sample was memory CD8+ T cells sorted from blood. These receptors were collected from a woman aged 30 to 39 in good health. Both conserved end residues are part of each CDR3. The D gene is left open where the match is weak. Rows may omit the clone size; those that give it use once, few, many or a size class.

-,TRBV28,-,TRBJ2-2,TGTGCCAGCACCCCTCGCGGGGAAGGAGTCGGGGAGCTGTTTTTT,CASTPRGEGVGELFF
-,TRBV15,TRBD2,TRBJ2-1,TGTGCCACCAGCAGACTAGCGGGACTCACCGGGGGTAGTGAGCAGTTCTTC,CATSRLAGLTGGSEQFF
-,TRBV5-4,TRBD1,TRBJ1-2,TGTGCCAGCAGCTTGAGACAGGGGGCGGATGGCTACACCTTC,CASSLRQGADGYTF
-,TRBV7-6,-,TRBJ1-5,TGTGCCAGCAGCTGGGGGCAAAATCAGCCCCAGCATTTT,CASSWGQNQPQHF
-,TRBV9,-,TRBJ2-1,TGTGCCAGCAGCGTAAATAGTGTCAATGAGCAGTTCTTC,CASSVNSVNEQFF
-,TRBV5-1,-,TRBJ2-1,TGCGCCAGCAGCTTGGATGTGAGTTCCTACAATGAGCAGTTCTTC,CASSLDVSSYNEQFF
-,TRBV5-6,-,TRBJ1-4,TGTGCCAGCAGCTTGGGTCCCGGGACTGCAACTAATGAAAAACTGTTTTTT,CASSLGPGTATNEKLFF
-,TRBV6-5,-,TRBJ2-7,TGTGCCAGCAGTTACTCGAAACAGCAGCCCTACGAGCAGTACTTC,CASSYSKQQPYEQYF
-,TRBV6-4,TRBD2,TRBJ2-1,TGTGCCAGCAGTGTGGGGACTAGCGGAGGCAATGAGCAGTTCTTC,CASSVGTSGGNEQFF
-,TRBV11-2,-,TRBJ2-3,TGTGCCAGCAGCTTTACCCCCCCGGATACGCAGTATTTT,CASSFTPPDTQYF
once,TRBV13,-,TRBJ2-2,TGTGCCAGCAGCTTCCCCTCTGGGGAGCTGTTTTTT,CASSFPSGELFF
-,TRBV9,-,TRBJ2-2,TGTGCCAGCAGCGCCCTCACCGGGGAGCTGTTTTTT,CASSALTGELFF
-,TRBV7-3,-,TRBJ2-5,TGTGCCAGCAGCACCCCGGGGGAGGCCCAGTACTTC,CASSTPGEAQYF
-,TRBV29-1,TRBD1,TRBJ2-7,TGCAGCGCTTCCCCCGGGACAGGTCACGAGCAGTACTTC,CSASPGTGHEQYF
-,TRBV25-1,TRBD2,TRBJ2-1,TGTGCCAGCGGAAAGCGGGAGGGCCCCTACAATGAGCAGTTCTTC,CASGKREGPYNEQFF
-,TRBV29-1,-,TRBJ2-3,TGCAGCGTTGAATCGCGGAGGGGAGCAGATACGCAGTATTTT,CSVESRRGADTQYF
once,TRBV7-8,-,TRBJ2-1,TGTGCCAGCAGCCCACAGGACGGCTTGGAGTACAATGAGCAGTTCTTC,CASSPQDGLEYNEQFF
-,TRBV27,-,TRBJ2-1,TGTGCCAGCAGTCCGTATCCGAGGCCCATTCATGAGCAGTTCTTC,CASSPYPRPIHEQFF
-,TRBV5-1,-,TRBJ2-7,TGCGCCAGCAGCTTAGAAAGCTCCTACGAGCAGTACTTC,CASSLESSYEQYF
-,TRBV21-1,-,TRBJ2-7,TGTGCCAGTCAGACAGTTCCCTACGAGCAGTACTTC,CASQTVPYEQYF
-,TRBV6-4,-,TRBJ2-3,TGTGCCAGCAGTGAGTCGTTAGACGGGATGGGTACGCAGTATTTT,CASSESLDGMGTQYF
-,TRBV2,-,TRBJ2-7,TGTGCCAGCAAGGGACCCACCAGGGGCGAGCAGTACTTC,CASKGPTRGEQYF
-,TRBV7-3,-,TRBJ2-7,TGTGCCAGCAGCTCTCACAGCTCCTACGAGCAGTACTTC,CASSSHSSYEQYF
-,TRBV25-1,TRBD1,TRBJ2-3,TGTGCCAGCAGTGAAGGAGGGACAGGGAACACAGATACGCAGTATTTT,CASSEGGTGNTDTQYF
few,TRBV9,-,TRBJ1-2,TGTGCCAGCAGCGTCGGAGACTATGGCTACACCTTC,CASSVGDYGYTF
-,TRBV4-1,-,TRBJ1-1,TGCGCCAGCAGCCAAGAACCCACGATGAACACTGAAGCTTTCTTT,CASSQEPTMNTEAFF
-,TRBV5-6,-,TRBJ1-1,TGTGCCAGCAGCTTGGTAGGCCACACTGAAGCTTTCTTT,CASSLVGHTEAFF
few,TRBV27,-,TRBJ1-1,TGTGCCAGCAGTGTTGGGGTTGGCACTGAAGCTTTCTTT,CASSVGVGTEAFF
many,TRBV19,-,TRBJ2-3,TGTGCCAGTAGCATCTGGGGAGGTATTCAAGATACGCAGTATTTT,CASSIWGGIQDTQYF
-,TRBV11-3,-,TRBJ1-4,TGTGCCAGCAGCTTAGGCGGTCCTAATGAAAAACTGTTTTTT,CASSLGGPNEKLFF
few,TRBV2,-,TRBJ2-7,TGTGCCAGCAGTGGGAGGGGGCAGTACTTC,CASSGRGQYF
-,TRBV7-9,TRBD1,TRBJ2-7,TGTGCCAGCAGTCGCAGGGGGCGCGAGCAGTACTTC,CASSRRGREQYF
-,TRBV29-1,TRBD2,TRBJ2-3,TGCAGCGCCGATACTAGCGGGAGTTGGGCTCGGGGAGATACGCAGTATTTT,CSADTSGSWARGDTQYF